This T cell receptor beta chain is drawn from a study of siplizumab effects on memory and regulatory T cells. Per sample, the assay covered 10^5 or so TCR templates. The table came from immunoSEQ multiplex PCR; TCRdb's copy has only in-frame clones and leaves some out. This sample has about 120,000 clones, with about 95% found just once. General study findings and limits: Roughly 75-97% of proliferating clones (CD4+ or CD8+) could not be assigned a naive or memory phenotype. The drug siplizumab significantly decreased the alloreactive sequences that could be traced to unstimulated CD4+ memory cells. Memory cells seemed less diverse than naive T cells, which seemed major alloresponse contributors.

With respect to this clone: No antigen is known for it.

The length of the CDR3 is 16 residues. Trimming shortened V by 0 bases and J by 3 bases, and 15 bases separated the two germline ends. CDR1 is SGHRS, CDR2 YFSETQ, per germline. Material: non-Treg CD4+ T cells sorted from blood. V usage is TRBV5-1 and J usage is TRBJ1-2; D ambiguous. The source of this sequence is a human donor in good health. For the CDR3, the DNA is TGCGCCAGCAGCTTGGCTGGGAGGAAATGGGACTATGGCTACACCTTC. Its translation: CASSLAGRKWDYGYTF.